This T cell receptor beta chain was sequenced during a study of shared clonotypes between healthy human individuals. The overall study: Three men and a couple of women, aged 18 to 49, were donors. General study points: A small donor pool kept down the genetic and exposure-history diversity that was represented. Relative to clonotypes present in all four donors, those not shared had lower generation probabilities.

In regard to this clone: Its antigen is unknown.

Repertoires were generated with immunoSEQ multiplex PCR, while TCRdb's copy carries only in-frame clones and drops some. The table lists some 2,500,000 clones, roughly 93% of them singletons. From germline, CDR1 is SGDLS and CDR2 YYNGEE. CDR3 length: 13 amino acids. Trimming pared 0 bases from V and 6 bases from J, leaving 7 bases between. The chain employs TRBV9 and TRBJ2-1; D call uncertain. The receptor's source is a man aged 18 to 35 in good health. Some clones in this sample may be carry-over from other donors' samples. The sequenced material came from naive CD4+ T cells from PBMCs. Subset of the sample: CD45RA+ positively selected. The CDR3 sequence is CASSVEGRNEQFF. CDR3 sequence (DNA): TGTGCCAGCAGCGTAGAGGGCCGCAATGAGCAGTTCTTC. Combining the CDR3 with reference TRBV9 and TRBJ2-1 gives the whole variable domain DSGVTQTPKHLITATGQRVTLRCSPRSGDLSVYWYQQSLDQGLQFLIQYYNGEERAKGNILERFSAQQFPDLHSELNLSSLELGDSALYFCASSVEGRNEQFFGPGTRLTVL.